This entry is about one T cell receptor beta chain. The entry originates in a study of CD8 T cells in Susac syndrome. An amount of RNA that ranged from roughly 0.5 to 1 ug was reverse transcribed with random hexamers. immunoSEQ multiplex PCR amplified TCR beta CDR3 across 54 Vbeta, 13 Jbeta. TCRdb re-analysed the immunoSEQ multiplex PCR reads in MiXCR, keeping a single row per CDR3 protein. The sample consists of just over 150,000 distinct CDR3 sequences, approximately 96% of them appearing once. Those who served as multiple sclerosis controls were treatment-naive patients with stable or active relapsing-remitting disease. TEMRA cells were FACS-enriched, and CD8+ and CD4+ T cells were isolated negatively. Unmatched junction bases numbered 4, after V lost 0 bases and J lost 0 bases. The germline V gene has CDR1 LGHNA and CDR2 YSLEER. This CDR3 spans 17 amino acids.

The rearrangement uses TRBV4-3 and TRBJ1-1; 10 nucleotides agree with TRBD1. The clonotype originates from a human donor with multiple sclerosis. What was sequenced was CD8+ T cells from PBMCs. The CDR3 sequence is CASSQDGQGVMNTEAFF. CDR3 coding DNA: TGCGCCAGCAGCCAAGACGGACAGGGGGTAATGAACACTGAAGCTTTCTTT.